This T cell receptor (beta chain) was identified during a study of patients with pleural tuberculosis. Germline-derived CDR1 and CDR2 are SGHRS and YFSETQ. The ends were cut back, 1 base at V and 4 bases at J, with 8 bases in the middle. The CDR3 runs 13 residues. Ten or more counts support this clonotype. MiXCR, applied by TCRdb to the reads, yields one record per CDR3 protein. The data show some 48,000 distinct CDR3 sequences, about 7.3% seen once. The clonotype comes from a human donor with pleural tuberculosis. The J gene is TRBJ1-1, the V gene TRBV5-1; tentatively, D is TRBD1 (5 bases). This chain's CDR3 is CASSLLGGTEAFF. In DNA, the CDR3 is TGCGCCAGCAGCTTGCTGGGGGGCACTGAAGCTTTCTTT. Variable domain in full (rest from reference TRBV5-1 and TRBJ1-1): KAGVTQTPRYLIKTRGQQVTLSCSPISGHRSVSWYQQTPGQGLQFLFEYFSETQRNKGNFPGRFSGRQFSNSRSEMNVSTLELGDSALYLCASSLLGGTEAFFGQGTRLTVV.